This T cell receptor (beta chain) came from a study of T cell changes during pregnancy in multiple sclerosis. V shed 2 bases, J shed 3 bases, and the junction held 1 base outside the gene matches. Germline loops: CDR1 SGDLS, CDR2 YYNGEE. CDR3 size: 14 residues. Produced via immunoSEQ multiplex PCR; TCRdb's table is partial and in-frame only. The sample lists approximately 63,000 clones; nearly 95% were seen once. This sequence joins TRBV9 and TRBJ2-2; TRBD2 aligns across 7 bases. Sequenced here: CD8+ T cells from peripheral blood mononuclear cells, sampled in the third trimester of pregnancy. This clonotype was sampled from a female donor with multiple sclerosis, enrolled in a pregnancy study. CDR3 nucleotides: TGTGCCAGCAGCGTCACTAGCGACACCGGGGAGCTGTTTTTT. Translating it yields CASSVTSDTGELFF.